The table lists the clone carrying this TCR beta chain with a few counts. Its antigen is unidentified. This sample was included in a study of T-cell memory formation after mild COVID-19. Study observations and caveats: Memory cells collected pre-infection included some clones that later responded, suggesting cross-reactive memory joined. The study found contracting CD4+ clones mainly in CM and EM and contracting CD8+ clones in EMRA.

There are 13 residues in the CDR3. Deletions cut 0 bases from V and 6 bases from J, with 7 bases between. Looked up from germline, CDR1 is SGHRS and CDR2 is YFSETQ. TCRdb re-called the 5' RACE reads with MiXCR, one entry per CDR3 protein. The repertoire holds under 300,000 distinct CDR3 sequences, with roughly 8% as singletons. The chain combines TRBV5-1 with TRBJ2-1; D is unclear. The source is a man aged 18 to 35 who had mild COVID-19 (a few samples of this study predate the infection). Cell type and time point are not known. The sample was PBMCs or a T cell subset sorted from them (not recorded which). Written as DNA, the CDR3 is TGCGCCAGCAGCTTGGAAGGTGCCAATGAGCAGTTCTTC. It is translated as CASSLEGANEQFF.